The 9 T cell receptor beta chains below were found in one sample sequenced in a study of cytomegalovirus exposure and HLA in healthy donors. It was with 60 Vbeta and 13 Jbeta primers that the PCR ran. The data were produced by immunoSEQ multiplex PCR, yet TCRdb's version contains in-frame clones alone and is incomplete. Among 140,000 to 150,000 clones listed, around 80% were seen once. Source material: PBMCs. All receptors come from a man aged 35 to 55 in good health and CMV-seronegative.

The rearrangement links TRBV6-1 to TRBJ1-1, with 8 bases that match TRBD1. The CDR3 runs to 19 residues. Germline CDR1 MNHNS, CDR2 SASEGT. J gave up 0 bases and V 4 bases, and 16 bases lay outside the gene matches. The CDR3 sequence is CASSGPAHRDRRMNTEAFF. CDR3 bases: TGTGCCAGCAGTGGCCCTGCCCACCGGGACAGGCGAATGAACACTGAAGCTTTCTTT.

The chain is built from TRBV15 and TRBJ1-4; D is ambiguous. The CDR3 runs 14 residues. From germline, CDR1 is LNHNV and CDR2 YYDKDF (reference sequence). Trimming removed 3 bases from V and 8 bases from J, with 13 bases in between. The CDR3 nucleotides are TGTGCCACCAGCAGGGAGTTTGTAGAGGAAAAACTGTTTTTT. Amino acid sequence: CATSREFVEEKLFF.

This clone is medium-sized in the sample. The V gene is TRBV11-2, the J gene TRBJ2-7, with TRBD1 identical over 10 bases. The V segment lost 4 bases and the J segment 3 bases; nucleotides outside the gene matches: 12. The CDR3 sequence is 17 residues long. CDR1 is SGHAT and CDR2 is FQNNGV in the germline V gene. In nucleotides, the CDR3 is TGTGCCAGCAGCTCCGGACAGGGGGGCCTGGGGAACTACGAGCAGTACTTC. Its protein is CASSSGQGGLGNYEQYF.

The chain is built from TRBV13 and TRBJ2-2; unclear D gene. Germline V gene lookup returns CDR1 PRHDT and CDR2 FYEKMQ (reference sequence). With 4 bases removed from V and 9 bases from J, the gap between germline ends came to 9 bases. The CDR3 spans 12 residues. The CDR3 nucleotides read TGTGCCAGCAGCTCGACTCCCTGGGAGCTGTTTTTT. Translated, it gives CASSSTPWELFF.

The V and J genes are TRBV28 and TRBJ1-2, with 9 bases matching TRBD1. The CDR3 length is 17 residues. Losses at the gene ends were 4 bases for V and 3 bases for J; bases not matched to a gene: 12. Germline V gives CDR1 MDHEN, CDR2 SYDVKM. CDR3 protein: CASSSSGTGQRDYGYTF. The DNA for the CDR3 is TGTGCCAGCAGTTCCTCCGGGACAGGGCAGAGGGACTATGGCTACACCTTC.

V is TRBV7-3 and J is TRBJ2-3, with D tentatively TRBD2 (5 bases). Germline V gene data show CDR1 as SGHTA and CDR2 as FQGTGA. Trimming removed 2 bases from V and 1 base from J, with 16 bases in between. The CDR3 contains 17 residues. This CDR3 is CASSLEPSTSGTDTQYF. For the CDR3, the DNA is TGTGCCAGCAGCTTAGAACCCAGCACTAGTGGCACAGATACGCAGTATTTT.

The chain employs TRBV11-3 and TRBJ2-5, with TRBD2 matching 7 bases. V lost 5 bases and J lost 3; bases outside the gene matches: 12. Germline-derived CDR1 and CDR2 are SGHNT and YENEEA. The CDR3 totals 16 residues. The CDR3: CASSEYPTSPEETQYF. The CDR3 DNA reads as TGTGCCAGCAGCGAATATCCGACTAGCCCCGAAGAGACCCAGTACTTC.

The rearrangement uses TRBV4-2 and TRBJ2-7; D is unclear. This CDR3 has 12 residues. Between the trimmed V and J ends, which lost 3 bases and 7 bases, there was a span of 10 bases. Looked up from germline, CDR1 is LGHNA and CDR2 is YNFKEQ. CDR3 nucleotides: TGTGCCAGCAGCCACCGCGCCGAGGAGCAGTACTTC. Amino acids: CASSHRAEEQYF.

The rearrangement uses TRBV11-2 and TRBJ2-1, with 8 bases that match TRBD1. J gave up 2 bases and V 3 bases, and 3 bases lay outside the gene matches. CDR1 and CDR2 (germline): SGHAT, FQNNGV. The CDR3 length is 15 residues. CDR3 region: CASSFGQGPYNEQFF. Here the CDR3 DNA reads TGTGCCAGCAGCTTTGGACAGGGACCCTACAATGAGCAGTTCTTC.